The source of this T cell receptor beta chain is a study of tumor-infiltrating lymphocytes in localized non-small cell lung cancer. Across the study: The cohort mixed smokers and never-smokers, several histologies, and some post-neoadjuvant-chemotherapy samples.

Method: immunoSEQ multiplex PCR; TCRdb's copy keeps in-frame clones and lacks some. The top ten clones hold around a sixth of a sample with 9,000 to 15,000 clones, 75% to 80% of them seen once. V shed 0 bases and J shed 8 bases, with 8 bases lying between them. Germline values: CDR1 MNHEY, CDR2 SVGAGI. This CDR3 contains 13 residues. The specimen was uninvolved lung tissue not adjacent to the tumor. V is TRBV6-5 and J is TRBJ2-1, with D unresolved. This clonotype originated in a human donor with non-small cell lung cancer. The CDR3 DNA reads TGTGCCAGCAGTTACTCGATTCCGGATGAGCAGTTCTTC. Its translation: CASSYSIPDEQFF.